Listed below are T cell receptor beta chains from one sample, sequenced in a study of blood T cells in healthy people across ages. One entry per CDR3 protein, called by TCRdb with MiXCR from the 5' RACE reads. In the table there are 850,000 or so distinct CDR3 sequences, more than 25% of which are singletons. The material sequenced was blood. These receptors all come from an elderly woman in good health. Both conserved end residues are trimmed from each CDR3.

>TRBV7-3|13
ASSPGAHPQETQY
>TRBV7-9|13
ASSGRTGLNTEAF
>TRBV10-1|13
ASSERTGSRNEQF
>TRBV5-1|13
ASSLGVEGVGGYT
>TRBV7-9|11
ASSPSLGGGYT
>TRBV7-8|14
ASSLSAGDSNYGYT
>TRBV7-2|14
ASSSYGLEDYNEQF
>TRBV20-1|11
SAGVASGNTIY
>TRBV2|11
ASSGKRREGYT
>TRBV12-3/TRBV12-4|11
ASSLARAGMQY
>TRBV12-3/TRBV12-4|12
ASSFGRIADTQY
>TRBV15|13
ATSWGLAGDNEQF
>TRBV30|13
AWSAGTPGLQPQH
>TRBV7-2|11
TSSLGARETQY
>TRBV7-6|10
ASTGTGYEQY
>TRBV4-1|13
ASSQGLAGTDTQY
>TRBV6-2/TRBV6-3|16
ASSAPQGRFAGANVLT
>TRBV20-1|13
SARDRRTSFLEQY
>TRBV10-3|11
AISGSAGAEAF
>TRBV27|12
ASSIKAGPGELF
>TRBV18|12
ASSPPDRAQPQH
>TRBV4-3|17
ASSQELMPGQGAGGGYT
>TRBV30|11
ACYTQDSDIQY
>TRBV7-2|13
ASSLGGNIDYGYT
>TRBV7-2|11
ASGFRGLDGYT
>TRBV11-3|14
ASSSEGAQRDTEAF
>TRBV29-1|9
SVGRGAEQY
>TRBV6-2/TRBV6-3|12
ASREPGQFYGYT
>TRBV2|12
ASRTVGMNSPLH
>TRBV2|11
ASSDTGARRMY
>TRBV3-1|11
ASRLESVPGYT
>TRBV7-2|13
AGSFSRNSNQPQH
>TRBV7-2|10
ASSSSRNEQF
>TRBV12-3/TRBV12-4|12
ASTPSDFQETQY
>TRBV7-2|14
ASSLVGGGTADTQY
>TRBV12-3/TRBV12-4|13
ASSRTGTAYNEQF
>TRBV30|12
AWSVTSGGYEQY
>TRBV13|14
ASSLLFDAKPYEQY
>TRBV29-1|16
SVDPSSGGDSSYNEQF
>TRBV7-2|13
ASSLFGTDKETQY
>TRBV10-3|12
AIRGTGRNNEQF
>TRBV6-5|12
ASSYRGQGYGYT
>TRBV4-1|13
ASSQVGSGGDTQY
>TRBV9|14
ASSVGSGLSYNEQF
>TRBV7-9|13
ASRGGGHSPGQQF
>TRBV4-3|14
ASSQAAGSNTGELF
>TRBV4-2|14
ASSQAGLGLYNEQF
>TRBV18|12
ASSPNPSADGYT
>TRBV12-3/TRBV12-4|12
ASSPMVTQETQY
>TRBV12-3/TRBV12-4|15
ASSLQTGVGGDQPQH
>TRBV20-1|10
SASAGQEPQY
>TRBV7-9|12
ASSQPPLGTEAF
>TRBV3-1|14
ASSQGTYSGANVLT
>TRBV24-1|12
ATRSGDLTDTQY
>TRBV24-1|13
ATSLSGEFADTQY
>TRBV15|16
ATSSSLGQDSMNTEAF
>TRBV20-1|10
SADNRGDEQF
>TRBV9|10
ASSTYTGGYT
>TRBV12-3/TRBV12-4|12
ASSLPAGVDEQY